The 20 T cell receptor beta chains presented below share a single source sample, sequenced in a study of cytomegalovirus exposure and HLA in healthy donors. Primers: 60 Vbeta forward and 13 Jbeta reverse. The assay was immunoSEQ multiplex PCR, and TCRdb's table has in-frame clones only and misses some. The sample lists about 160,000 clones, 77% occurring once. The sample consisted of PBMCs. Receptors were obtained from a young man in good health and CMV-seropositive.

The chain employs TRBV19 and TRBJ2-2; 8 bases agree with TRBD2. In germline, CDR1 is LNHDA, CDR2 SQIVND (reference sequence). V trimming: 6 bases; J trimming: 4 bases; junction bases outside the gene matches: 10. This CDR3 has 16 residues. The CDR3: CASSPRSGGITGELFF. The CDR3 DNA follows: TGTGCCAGTAGCCCTAGGTCGGGGGGGATCACCGGGGAGCTGTTTTTT.

A single count supports this clone. The chain carries TRBV30 and TRBJ2-1, with 12 bases that match TRBD2. With 4 bases clipped from V and 8 bases from J, the junction kept 12 bases outside the gene matches. CDR1 and CDR2 (germline): GTSNPN, SVGIG (reference sequence). There are 16 residues in the CDR3. This CDR3 reads CAWTSGGAYKSHEQFF. CDR3 nucleotide sequence: TGTGCCTGGACTAGCGGGGGGGCCTACAAATCCCATGAGCAGTTCTTC.

The genes are TRBV7-2 and TRBJ1-4; D possibly corresponds to TRBD1 (6 bases). V was pared by 3 bases and J by 6 bases, with 11 bases between. The CDR3 is made up of 14 amino acids. CDR1 is SGHTA, CDR2 FQGNSA, per germline. The CDR3 sequence is CASSFGGAHEKLFF. CDR3 sequence (DNA): TGTGCCAGCAGCTTCGGGGGGGCGCATGAAAAACTGTTTTTT.

About this clone: This sample includes further DNA sequences coding for the same CDR3. This sequence joins TRBV25-1 and TRBJ1-2; 12 bases align to TRBD1. The germline V gene has CDR1 MGHDK and CDR2 SYGVNS. V shed 1 base, J shed 6 bases, and the junction held 0 bases outside the gene matches. The CDR3 has 14 residues. The CDR3 reads CASSEWDRGHGYTF. In nucleotides, the CDR3 is TGTGCCAGCAGTGAATGGGACAGGGGGCATGGCTACACCTTC.

CDR3: CASSPGWGGSYEQYF. The CDR3 DNA reads as TGTGCCAGCAGCCCCGGGTGGGGGGGTTCCTACGAGCAGTACTTC. The chain uses TRBV27 and TRBJ2-7, with TRBD2 matching 7 bases. The V gene end was trimmed by 6 bases and the J gene end by 1 base; junction bases not matched to a gene: 9. The CDR3 spans 15 residues. From germline, CDR1 is MNHEY and CDR2 SMNVEV (reference sequence).

This rearrangement joins TRBV7-9 to TRBJ2-7; weak D call: TRBD1 (5 bases). Germline CDR1 reads SEHNR; CDR2 reads FQNEAQ (reference sequence). The CDR3 loop spans 12 amino acids. V gave up 0 bases and J gave up 5 bases, with 5 bases separating them. CDR3 DNA sequence: TGTGCCAGCAGCTTAGCCAGGGACGAGCAGTACTTC. This codes for CASSLARDEQYF.

V gene TRBV7-2 combines with J gene TRBJ2-1; D may be TRBD2 (6 bases). Per the germline V gene, CDR1 is SGHTA and CDR2 is FQGNSA. The CDR3 consists of 15 residues. With 3 bases removed from V and 0 bases from J, the gap between germline ends came to 9 bases. The CDR3 region is CASSFGGSSYNEQFF. CDR3 nucleotides: TGTGCCAGCAGCTTTGGGGGGAGCTCCTACAATGAGCAGTTCTTC.

The V call is TRBV6-1, the J call TRBJ1-3; 8 bases line up with TRBD1. Germline values: CDR1 MNHNS, CDR2 SASEGT. There are 15 residues in the CDR3. With V trimmed by 4 bases and J by 0 bases, 2 bases remained unmatched. CDR3 nucleotide sequence: TGTGCCAGCAGTGGGGACAGGTCCTCTGGAAACACCATATATTTT. Amino acid sequence: CASSGDRSSGNTIYF.

This chain joins TRBV14 and TRBJ2-5; tentatively, D is TRBD2 (6 bases). This CDR3 contains 13 residues. Trimming pared 4 bases from V and 4 bases from J, leaving 10 bases between. Germline assignment: CDR1 SGHDN and CDR2 FVKESK. CDR3 in DNA: TGTGCCAGCAGCCTACAGGAGGGAGAGACCCAGTACTTC. Translated, it gives CASSLQEGETQYF. The entire variable domain, with the rest obtained from reference TRBV14 and TRBJ2-5, is as follows: EAGVTQFPSHSVIEKGQTVTLRCDPISGHDNLYWYRRVMGKEIKFLLHFVKESKQDESGMPNNRFLAERTGGTYSTLKVQPAELEDSGVYFCASSLQEGETQYFGPGTRLLVL.

About this clone itself: The same CDR3 arises from other DNA sequences in this sample as well. This sequence joins TRBV4-1 and TRBJ2-7; a possible D gene is TRBD1 (5 bases). This CDR3 is built from 15 residues. V dropped 0 bases and J dropped 3 bases, with 12 bases sitting between them. CDR1 and CDR2 (germline): MGHRA, YSYEKL. CDR3 bases: TGCGCCAGCAGCCAAGATGATACAGGTCACTACGAGCAGTACTTC. Translation gives CASSQDDTGHYEQYF.

The genes are TRBV6-4 and TRBJ2-1; maybe TRBD2 (6 bases). Trimming took off 4 bases at V and 8 bases at J, with 18 bases between the two ends. The CDR3 contains 15 residues. From germline, CDR1 is MRHNA and CDR2 SNTAGT. CDR3 in amino acids: CASSVGRDPSHEQFF. The CDR3, as DNA: TGTGCCAGCAGTGTGGGGCGGGACCCCTCCCATGAGCAGTTCTTC.

V usage is TRBV27 and J usage is TRBJ2-7, with D possibly being TRBD1 (7 bases). Looked up from germline, CDR1 is MNHEY and CDR2 is SMNVEV (reference sequence). This CDR3 region has 17 residues. Trimming pared 2 bases from V and 1 base from J, leaving 18 bases between. CDR3 bases: TGTGCCAGCAGTTTAGGGGCGTTTGCGGGACAGTCCTACGAGCAGTACTTC. It specifies CASSLGAFAGQSYEQYF.

V usage is TRBV14 and J usage is TRBJ2-1; the match to TRBD2 covers 10 bases. The germline gives CDR1 SGHDN, CDR2 FVKESK. The V gene end was trimmed by 4 bases and the J gene end by 8 bases; junction bases not matched to a gene: 20. The CDR3 is 19 residues long. CDR3 bases: TGTGCCAGCAGCCCTCTGATCGGCCCAAGCGGGGGGGCTGGCTATGAGCAGTTCTTC. It encodes CASSPLIGPSGGAGYEQFF.

The V and J genes are TRBV4-3 and TRBJ1-6, with TRBD1 matching over 8 bases. The CDR3 spans 15 residues. The germline CDR1 and CDR2 sequences are LGHNA and YSLEER. The V segment lost 2 bases and the J segment 9 bases; nucleotides outside the gene matches: 6. The CDR3 is CASSQLDRGISPLHF. The CDR3 nucleotides are TGCGCCAGCAGCCAATTAGACAGGGGAATTTCACCCCTCCACTTT.

The gene calls are TRBV7-3 and TRBJ2-3, with D possibly TRBD1 on 5 matching bases. Looked up from germline, CDR1 is SGHTA and CDR2 is FQGTGA. The CDR3 length is 15 residues. Trimming cost V 5 bases and J 0 bases, with 12 bases left between them. The CDR3 loop is CASSVQGTSTDTQYF. DNA for the CDR3: TGTGCCAGCAGCGTCCAGGGTACAAGCACAGATACGCAGTATTTT. The full variable domain, in which reference TRBV7-3 and TRBJ2-3 provide the parts outside the CDR3, is GAGVSQTPSNKVTEKGKYVELRCDPISGHTALYWYRQSLGQGPEFLIYFQGTGAADDSGLPNDRFFAVRPEGSVSTLKIQRTERGDSAVYLCASSVQGTSTDTQYFGPGTRLTVL.

The V call is TRBV5-5, the J call TRBJ1-2; weak D call: TRBD1 (6 bases). The germline gives CDR1 SGHKS, CDR2 YYEKEE (reference sequence). This CDR3 is built from 13 residues. Trimming cost V 9 bases and J 2 bases, with 14 bases left between them. CDR3 protein: CAIQGRQNYGYTF. The CDR3 DNA is TGTGCCATACAGGGACGGCAAAACTATGGCTACACCTTC.

The gene calls are TRBV7-2 and TRBJ2-7, with D uncertain. Trimming pared 4 bases from V and 7 bases from J, leaving 14 bases between. The CDR3 is made up of 13 amino acids. Germline CDR1 is SGHTA and CDR2 is FQGNSA. CDR3 in DNA: TGTGCCAGCAGCTCCGAGGTCGGTAAAGAGCAGTACTTC. Translated, it gives CASSSEVGKEQYF.

The chain combines TRBV11-3 with TRBJ2-5; 8 nucleotides align to TRBD1. CDR1 is SGHNT, CDR2 YENEEA, per germline. Trimming cost V 5 bases and J 4 bases; bases outside gene matches: 3. CDR3 length: 13 residues. CDR3: CASSADRGETQYF. CDR3 coding DNA: TGTGCCAGCAGCGCTGACAGGGGAGAGACCCAGTACTTC.

V gene TRBV2 combines with J gene TRBJ1-5; the D is unclear. Trimming shortened V by 6 bases and J by 1 base, and 13 bases separated the two germline ends. Germline V CDR1 and CDR2: SNHLY, FYNNEI. The CDR3 has 15 amino acids. The CDR3 DNA reads TGTGCCAGCAGCCCCGGACTGTCAAGCAATCAGCCCCAGCATTTT. This encodes CASSPGLSSNQPQHF.

This clone was detected a few times. The chain links TRBV5-4 to TRBJ1-4; 10 positions agree with TRBD1. Germline CDR1 SGHNT, CDR2 YYREEE (reference sequence). The V segment lost 4 bases and the J segment 4 bases; nucleotides outside the gene matches: 4. The CDR3 is 15 residues long. The CDR3 sequence: CASSIRDRGNEKLFF. The CDR3, as DNA: TGTGCCAGCAGCATCCGGGACAGGGGTAATGAAAAACTGTTTTTT. Full variable domain (rest looked up from reference TRBV5-4 and TRBJ1-4): ETGVTQSPTHLIKTRGQQVTLRCSSQSGHNTVSWYQQALGQGPQFIFQYYREEENGRGNFPPRFSGLQFPNYSSELNVNALELDDSALYLCASSIRDRGNEKLFFGSGTQLSVL.